The 22 T cell receptor beta chains in this list originate from one sample, sequenced in a study of blood T cell repertoires in COVID-19. This table comes from immunoSEQ multiplex PCR, and its TCRdb copy is limited to in-frame clones, with some not included. The sample consists of over 200,000 clones, less than 90% of them appearing once. The sample comprised peripheral blood. Receptor source: a man aged 35 to 55 with active or convalescent COVID-19.

The chain combines TRBV5-1 with TRBJ2-1; TRBD2 matches 8 bases. Per the germline V gene, CDR1 is SGHRS and CDR2 is YFSETQ. With V trimmed by 0 bases and J by 8 bases, 7 bases remained unmatched. The CDR3 consists of 15 residues. CDR3 nucleotide sequence: TGCGCCAGCAGCTTGGAAGGCAGCGGGAGTGATGAGCAGTTCTTC. Amino acid sequence: CASSLEGSGSDEQFF.

This chain uses TRBV28 with TRBJ2-5, with D perhaps matching TRBD1 (5 bases). CDR3 size: 14 residues. V dropped 5 bases and J dropped 0 bases, with 10 bases sitting between them. Germline V gene sequence: CDR1 MDHEN, CDR2 SYDVKM. In DNA form, the CDR3 reads TGTGCCAGCAGTGCCACAGGCAACCAAGAGACCCAGTACTTC. This sequence encodes CASSATGNQETQYF.

J is TRBJ1-1 and V is TRBV28; 8 bases map to TRBD1. This CDR3 spans 14 amino acids. The germline V gene has CDR1 MDHEN and CDR2 SYDVKM. Trimming at V came to 6 bases and at J to 6 bases, leaving 9 bases not matched to a gene. Here the CDR3 DNA reads TGTGCCAGCAGGGGGATAGGACAGGGCTCTGAAGCTTTCTTT. Translating it yields CASRGIGQGSEAFF.

The chain combines TRBV27 with TRBJ1-2; D not resolved. This CDR3 has 15 residues. CDR1 and CDR2 (germline): MNHEY, SMNVEV (reference sequence). The ends were cut back, 5 bases at V and 1 base at J, with 14 bases in the middle. The CDR3: CASSPWRDYNYGYTF. CDR3 DNA: TGTGCCAGCAGTCCTTGGCGAGACTATAACTATGGCTACACCTTC.

The CDR3 spells CASSRVGTSSDEAFF. The DNA of the CDR3 is TGCGCCAGCAGCCGGGTGGGGACATCCTCCGATGAAGCTTTCTTT. The gene calls are TRBV5-1 and TRBJ1-1; D might be TRBD1 (6 bases). Germline V CDR1 and CDR2: SGHRS, YFSETQ. Trimming removed 4 bases from V and 7 bases from J, with 20 bases in between. The CDR3 runs 15 residues.

The chain combines TRBV9 with TRBJ1-2; 8 bases are a match to TRBD1. Germline-derived CDR1 and CDR2 are SGDLS and YYNGEE. The CDR3 extends over 15 amino acids. With V trimmed by 1 base and J by 4 bases, 6 bases remained unmatched. CDR3 sequence (DNA): TGTGCCAGCAGCGTACGGTCAGGGGGCGGCTATGGCTACACCTTC. Translated: CASSVRSGGGYGYTF.

The CDR3: CASSLFSGGAGYNEQFF. In nucleotides, the CDR3 is TGTGCCAGCAGTTTATTTAGCGGGGGGGCAGGGTACAATGAGCAGTTCTTC. The V and J genes are TRBV27 and TRBJ2-1; 11 bases agree with TRBD2. The CDR3 runs to 17 residues. Germline CDR1 and CDR2: MNHEY and SMNVEV (reference sequence). The ends lost 1 base at V and 4 bases at J; junction bases unmatched: 6.

The gene calls are TRBV27 and TRBJ2-1, with 7 bases matching TRBD2. Per the germline V gene, CDR1 is MNHEY and CDR2 is SMNVEV (reference sequence). The length of the CDR3 is 15 residues. J gave up 6 bases and V 3 bases, and 8 bases lay outside the gene matches. CDR3 DNA sequence: TGTGCCAGCAGTTTCGGACTAGGAACTGTCAATGAGCAGTTCTTC. Protein sequence: CASSFGLGTVNEQFF.

The chain employs TRBV28 and TRBJ2-1; D perhaps matches TRBD2 (6 bases). The V end lost 9 bases, the J end lost 0 bases, and 9 bases lay between the germline ends. This CDR3 has 13 amino acids. CDR1 is MDHEN, CDR2 SYDVKM, per germline. CDR3 sequence: CASRDFSYNEQFF. CDR3 DNA sequence: TGTGCCAGTCGGGACTTCTCCTACAATGAGCAGTTCTTC.

CDR3 sequence: CASSRGNYEQYF. The CDR3 region has the DNA TGTGCCAGCAGCCGGGGAAACTACGAGCAGTACTTC. This chain uses TRBV5-5 with TRBJ2-7, with D maybe TRBD2 (5 bases). CDR1 SGHKS and CDR2 YYEKEE come from the germline V gene (reference sequence). V lost 4 bases to trimming and J lost 3 bases, with 8 bases between them. There are 12 residues in the CDR3. Looking up the rest from reference TRBV5-5 and TRBJ2-7 gives the full variable domain: DAGVTQSPTHLIKTRGQQVTLRCSPISGHKSVSWYQQVLGQGPQFIFQYYEKEERGRGNFPDRFSARQFPNYSSELNVNALLLGDSALYLCASSRGNYEQYFGPGTRLTVT.

The V gene is TRBV19, the J gene TRBJ1-1; D is ambiguous. The CDR3 spans 13 residues. V lost 4 bases, J lost 7 bases, and 13 bases lay in between. Germline V CDR1 and CDR2: LNHDA, SQIVND (reference sequence). Written as DNA, the CDR3 is TGTGCCAGTAGTAATGGGCCAGTAGATGAAGCTTTCTTT. Amino acids: CASSNGPVDEAFF.

A remark on this clone: Other nucleotide sequences from this sample produce the same CDR3. The chain combines TRBV28 with TRBJ1-1; no firm D call. The CDR3 has 12 amino acids. CDR1 and CDR2 (germline): MDHEN, SYDVKM. Trimming removed 3 bases at V and 1 base at J, with 3 bases between. In DNA, the CDR3 is TGTGCCAGCAGTTTTAGGAACACTGAAGCTTTCTTT. This translates into CASSFRNTEAFF.

The V gene is TRBV5-1, the J gene TRBJ2-5; 9 bases align to TRBD2. V lost 4 bases and J lost 2; bases outside the gene matches: 3. Germline V gene sequence: CDR1 SGHRS, CDR2 YFSETQ. There are 14 residues in the CDR3. DNA for the CDR3: TGCGCCAGCAGCCGAGCGGGAGGTCAAGAGACCCAGTACTTC. It yields the protein CASSRAGGQETQYF.

The J gene is TRBJ2-2, the V gene TRBV19, with 7 bases aligning to TRBD2. The CDR3 is 15 amino acids. Germline CDR1 is LNHDA and CDR2 is SQIVND (reference sequence). Losses at the gene ends were 7 bases for V and 2 bases for J; bases not matched to a gene: 7. This CDR3 is CASTVGTTNTGELFF. The CDR3 nucleotides read TGTGCCAGTACCGTGGGGACTACTAACACCGGGGAGCTGTTTTTT. The full variable domain, rest sourced from reference TRBV19 and TRBJ2-2, is DGGITQSPKYLFRKEGQNVTLSCEQNLNHDAMYWYRQDPGQGLRLIYYSQIVNDFQKGDIAEGYSVSREKKESFPLTVTSAQKNPTAFYLCASTVGTTNTGELFFGEGSRLTVL.

The chain joins TRBV5-1 to TRBJ2-1, with 11 bases aligning to TRBD1. CDR3 length: 19 amino acids. Germline trimming cut 3 bases from V and 1 base from J; bases unmatched to any gene: 12. Germline-derived CDR1 and CDR2 are SGHRS and YFSETQ. The CDR3 bases are TGCGCCAGCAGCTCTTTTGGGACAGGGGGGCTATGGTCCTACAATGAGCAGTTCTTC. Translation gives CASSSFGTGGLWSYNEQFF. The full variable domain, in which reference TRBV5-1 and TRBJ2-1 provide the parts outside the CDR3, is KAGVTQTPRYLIKTRGQQVTLSCSPISGHRSVSWYQQTPGQGLQFLFEYFSETQRNKGNFPGRFSGRQFSNSRSEMNVSTLELGDSALYLCASSSFGTGGLWSYNEQFFGPGTRLTVL.

This chain links TRBV3-1 (or the pseudogene TRBV3-2) with TRBJ1-4; possibly TRBD1 for D (5 bases). Deletions cut 3 bases from V and 7 bases from J, with 12 bases between. In germline, CDR1 is LGHDT, CDR2 YNNKEL (reference sequence). The CDR3 contains 14 residues. CDR3 DNA sequence: TGTGCCAGCAGCCATCTCGGGACTGTTGAAAAACTGTTTTTT. It codes for CASSHLGTVEKLFF.

V and J are TRBV4-1 and TRBJ1-2; 9 bases fit TRBD1. The germline V gene has CDR1 MGHRA and CDR2 YSYEKL. V lost 0 bases and J lost 6; bases outside the gene matches: 5. The CDR3 consists of 15 residues. The CDR3 coding sequence is TGCGCCAGCAGCCAAGATTGGGGGACAGGGAATGGCTACACCTTC. Translation gives CASSQDWGTGNGYTF.

The rearrangement joins TRBV4-1 to TRBJ2-1, with 11 bases matching TRBD1. The CDR3 extends over 16 amino acids. Germline trimming cut 1 base from V and 7 bases from J; bases unmatched to any gene: 6. Germline values: CDR1 MGHRA, CDR2 YSYEKL. The chain's CDR3 is CASSQVGTGGPNEQFF. The DNA of the CDR3 is TGCGCCAGCAGCCAAGTAGGGACAGGGGGACCTAATGAGCAGTTCTTC.

This chain links TRBV2 with TRBJ2-5; TRBD1 matches 7 bases. CDR3 length: 13 amino acids. CDR1 and CDR2 from the germline V gene are SNHLY and FYNNEI. V lost 7 bases and J lost 7; bases outside the gene matches: 9. CDR3 in DNA: TGTGCCAGCACCCAGGGGGATCGAGGGACCCAGTACTTC. Its protein product is CASTQGDRGTQYF.

The chain joins TRBV6-5 to TRBJ1-3; tentative D call: TRBD1 (6 bases). The CDR3 runs 14 residues. Per the germline V gene, CDR1 is MNHEY and CDR2 is SVGAGI. V lost 11 bases to trimming and J lost 0 bases, with 14 bases between them. CDR3: CAGKRQVSGNTIYF. The CDR3 DNA reads TGTGCCGGCAAGAGACAGGTCTCTGGAAACACCATATATTTT.

V gene TRBV7-9 combines with J gene TRBJ2-1; unclear D gene. The CDR3 covers 16 residues. Trimming cost V 4 bases and J 0 bases, with 13 bases left between them. CDR1 and CDR2 (germline): SEHNR, FQNEAQ (reference sequence). CDR3 sequence reads: CASSSPPLSSYNEQFF. CDR3 nucleotides: TGTGCCAGCAGCTCACCCCCCCTAAGCTCCTACAATGAGCAGTTCTTC.

The V gene is TRBV5-5, the J gene TRBJ2-3; 12 bases map to TRBD1. V was clipped by 3 bases and J by 4 bases; unmatched bases: 9. The germline CDR1 and CDR2 sequences are SGHKS and YYEKEE (reference sequence). CDR3 length equals 17 residues. CDR3 sequence (DNA): TGTGCCAGCAGCTCATGGCCGGGACAGGGGGCACCAGATACGCAGTATTTT. Translated, it gives CASSSWPGQGAPDTQYF.